Presented here are 12 T cell receptor beta chains from one specimen sequenced in a study of blood T cell repertoires in COVID-19. Method: immunoSEQ multiplex PCR; TCRdb's copy keeps in-frame clones and lacks some. The sample contains 250,000 or so clones, nearly 90% of which appear only once. The sequenced sample was peripheral blood. The receptor set was obtained from an older woman with COVID-19, enrolled during active disease.

The chain recombines TRBV2 with TRBJ2-7; D is perhaps TRBD2 (6 bases). This CDR3 has 13 amino acids. Germline V CDR1 and CDR2: SNHLY, FYNNEI. Trimming removed 7 bases at V and 3 bases at J, with 13 bases between. The chain's CDR3 is CASKAGPSYEQYF. CDR3 nucleotides: TGTGCCAGCAAGGCGGGGCCAAGCTACGAGCAGTACTTC. The entire variable domain, with the rest obtained from reference TRBV2 and TRBJ2-7, is as follows: EPEVTQTPSHQVTQMGQEVILRCVPISNHLYFYWYRQILGQKVEFLVSFYNNEISEKSEIFDDQFSVERPDGSNFTLKIRSTKLEDSAMYFCASKAGPSYEQYFGPGTRLTVT.

This clone was seen just once. This rearrangement joins TRBV10-3 to TRBJ2-1; 8 bases are shared with TRBD2. CDR3 length: 15 amino acids. J lost 0 bases, V lost 2 bases, and 0 bases had no gene match. Germline V lookup: CDR1 ENHRY, CDR2 SYGVKD. In nucleotides, the CDR3 is TGTGCCATCAGTGAGAGCGGGGGCTCCTACAATGAGCAGTTCTTC. Translating gives CAISESGGSYNEQFF.

The CDR3 region has the DNA TGTGCCAGCAGTTTCAGGAGCCAGCGGGGGGACAATGAGCAGTTCTTC. Translated, it gives CASSFRSQRGDNEQFF. V is TRBV6-2 or TRBV6-3 and J is TRBJ2-1; 9 bases line up with TRBD2. V lost 4 bases and J lost 5; bases outside the gene matches: 9. Per the germline V gene, CDR1 is MNHEY and CDR2 is SVGEGT. The CDR3 extends over 16 amino acids.

This clone has more than one count but fewer than ten. The chain links TRBV9 to TRBJ2-5; 10 nucleotides line up with TRBD2. Germline CDR1 reads SGDLS; CDR2 reads YYNGEE. Trimming at V came to 3 bases and at J to 5 bases, leaving 7 bases not matched to a gene. CDR3 length: 15 residues. The CDR3 loop reads CASSAAGGSWETQYF. The CDR3 DNA is TGTGCCAGCAGCGCAGCGGGGGGGTCCTGGGAGACCCAGTACTTC.

The V gene is TRBV9, the J gene TRBJ2-5, with no clear D. Trimming pared 4 bases from V and 0 bases from J, leaving 7 bases between. Germline V gene sequence: CDR1 SGDLS, CDR2 YYNGEE. The CDR3 totals 13 residues. DNA of the CDR3: TGTGCCAGCAGCAACCGGGACCAAGAGACCCAGTACTTC. Protein product: CASSNRDQETQYF.

This clone has only one observation. The V and J genes are TRBV6-2 or TRBV6-3 and TRBJ1-2, with unresolved D. The CDR3 runs 15 residues. V was trimmed by 0 bases and J by 1 base, leaving 9 bases between them. CDR1 and CDR2 from the germline V gene are MNHEY and SVGEGT. In nucleotides, the CDR3 is TGTGCCAGCAGTTACTCTCCGGGGTTTAACTATGGCTACACCTTC. Protein: CASSYSPGFNYGYTF.

The chain carries TRBV6-5 and TRBJ1-1; D may be TRBD1 (5 bases). Per germline, CDR1 MNHEY and CDR2 SVGAGI. V lost 7 bases to trimming and J lost 7 bases, with 19 bases between them. CDR3 length equals 14 residues. CDR3 sequence reads: CASISPGLGNEAFF. For the CDR3, the DNA is TGTGCCAGCATCTCCCCAGGGTTGGGGAATGAAGCTTTCTTT.

The chain couples TRBV30 to TRBJ1-4; D uncertain. Germline values: CDR1 GTSNPN, CDR2 SVGIG (reference sequence). The ends were cut back, 1 base at V and 4 bases at J, with 19 bases in the middle. This CDR3 spans 17 amino acids. The CDR3 reads CAWSGLSVRLLNEKLFF. For the CDR3, the DNA is TGTGCCTGGAGTGGCTTGAGTGTCAGGTTACTTAATGAAAAACTGTTTTTT.

V is TRBV11-2 and J is TRBJ1-2; no clear D. The V gene lost 1 base and the J gene lost 3 bases, with 6 bases spanning the gap. From germline, CDR1 is SGHAT and CDR2 FQNNGV. This CDR3 region has 13 residues. CDR3 residues: CASSLVPDYGYTF. The CDR3 DNA reads TGTGCCAGCAGCTTAGTTCCCGACTATGGCTACACCTTC.

V is TRBV6-2 or TRBV6-3 and J is TRBJ2-7, with 7 bases matching TRBD1. V lost 2 bases and J lost 5; bases outside the gene matches: 9. Germline V gene lookup returns CDR1 MNHEY and CDR2 SVGEGT. The CDR3 loop spans 15 amino acids. The CDR3 nucleotides read TGTGCCAGCAGTTACCCAGACAGGGAAGTCAACGAGCAGTACTTC. Encoded protein: CASSYPDREVNEQYF.

CDR3 region: CASSQVRAGIQETQYF. The DNA of the CDR3 is TGTGCCAGCAGCCAAGTCCGAGCGGGGATCCAAGAGACCCAGTACTTC. This chain links TRBV4-2 with TRBJ2-5; TRBD2 aligns across 7 bases. CDR1 is LGHNA and CDR2 is YNFKEQ in the germline V gene. The CDR3 has 16 residues. Trimming cost V 1 base and J 1 base; bases outside gene matches: 6.

The rearrangement links TRBV7-3 to TRBJ1-6; D is perhaps TRBD1 (5 bases). The germline V gene encodes CDR1 SGHTA and CDR2 FQGTGA. Trimming took 5 bases from V and 10 from J, leaving 15 bases between them. CDR3 size: 14 residues. The CDR3 nucleotides are TGTGCCAGCAGCCCTGAGGGGAGGGTCTCACCCCTCCACTTT. It encodes CASSPEGRVSPLHF. The complete variable domain, with remaining parts taken from reference TRBV7-3 and TRBJ1-6, reads GAGVSQTPSNKVTEKGKYVELRCDPISGHTALYWYRQSLGQGPEFLIYFQGTGAADDSGLPNDRFFAVRPEGSVSTLKIQRTERGDSAVYLCASSPEGRVSPLHFGNGTRLTVT.